This passage covers 24 T cell receptor beta chains from one sample sequenced in a study of beta chain features in type 1 diabetes. TCRB transcripts that were expressed got sequenced, as all of the isolated RNA had been reverse transcribed. Sequenced by immunoSEQ multiplex PCR; TCRdb stores in-frame clones only, minus some. This repertoire shows about 320,000 clones, approximately 14% found once; its top ten account for 6.7%. Sequenced sample: central memory CD4+ T cells from blood. All receptors derive from a young man in good health.

The chain has TRBV5-1 and TRBJ1-2; the D gene is possibly TRBD1 (6 bases). Trimming pared 5 bases from V and 6 bases from J, leaving 14 bases between. Germline V lookup: CDR1 SGHRS, CDR2 YFSETQ. This CDR3 is 13 amino acids long. The CDR3 sequence: CASRSGTSHGYTF. CDR3 nucleotide sequence: TGCGCCAGCAGGTCCGGGACAAGTCATGGCTACACCTTC.

The chain combines TRBV10-3 with TRBJ2-3; D remains ambiguous. Germline V CDR1 and CDR2: ENHRY, SYGVKD. This CDR3 is built from 13 residues. V dropped 8 bases and J dropped 5 bases, with 14 bases sitting between them. CDR3 DNA: TGTGCCATCGTTAGGGCGGATGGAGATACGCAGTATTTT. It encodes CAIVRADGDTQYF.

The V and J genes are TRBV6-6 and TRBJ1-4, with 7 bases lining up with TRBD1. The CDR3 runs to 13 residues. Germline values: CDR1 MNHNY, CDR2 SVGAGI (reference sequence). With V trimmed by 6 bases and J by 8 bases, 6 bases remained unmatched. This CDR3 is CASRNRGGEKLFF. DNA of the CDR3: TGTGCCAGCAGAAACAGGGGAGGGGAAAAACTGTTTTTT.

This clone was seen more than once but under ten times. The chain recombines TRBV19 with TRBJ2-4, with 7 positions matching TRBD1. Germline V lookup: CDR1 LNHDA, CDR2 SQIVND (reference sequence). The CDR3 contains 16 residues. V was clipped by 5 bases and J by 1 base; unmatched bases: 8. CDR3 nucleotide sequence: TGTGCCAGTAGTGCCATAACAGGGGAGGCCAAAAACATTCAGTACTTC. This codes for CASSAITGEAKNIQYF.

There are many counts of this clone. V usage is TRBV28 and J usage is TRBJ1-4; D is uncertain. The CDR3 totals 11 residues. With 10 bases removed from V and 4 bases from J, the gap between germline ends came to 7 bases. The V gene's germline CDR1 is MDHEN and CDR2 SYDVKM. The CDR3 sequence is CAIWGNEKLFF. The CDR3, as DNA: TGTGCCATTTGGGGTAATGAAAAACTGTTTTTT. The full variable domain, completed using reference TRBV28 and TRBJ1-4, is DVKVTQSSRYLVKRTGEKVFLECVQDMDHENMFWYRQDPGLGLRLIYFSYDVKMKEKGDIPEGYSVSREKKERFSLILESASTNQTSMYLCAIWGNEKLFFGSGTQLSVL.

The chain employs TRBV30 and TRBJ2-1; 7 bases fit TRBD2. The CDR3 length is 16 residues. The germline V gene has CDR1 GTSNPN and CDR2 SVGIG (reference sequence). With V trimmed by 0 bases and J by 3 bases, 8 bases remained unmatched. The CDR3 here is CAWSVLGGSLYNEQFF. CDR3 nucleotides: TGTGCCTGGAGTGTCTTAGGCGGGAGTCTCTACAATGAGCAGTTCTTC.

This clone came up a few times. The chain employs TRBV7-2 and TRBJ2-4; 9 bases align to TRBD1. The CDR3 runs to 15 residues. From germline, CDR1 is SGHTA and CDR2 FQGNSA. With 5 bases clipped from V and 7 bases from J, the junction kept 9 bases outside the gene matches. The CDR3 here is CASSPSWTGANIQYF. The CDR3 bases are TGTGCCAGCAGCCCCTCCTGGACAGGGGCGAACATTCAGTACTTC.

This clone was observed a few times. This chain uses TRBV11-3 with TRBJ1-1; D unclear. CDR3 size: 13 residues. V was pared by 0 bases and J by 5 bases, with 7 bases between. CDR1 and CDR2 (germline): SGHNT, YENEEA. This CDR3 reads CASSLDLRTEAFF. The CDR3 DNA is TGTGCCAGCAGCTTAGATCTCCGTACTGAAGCTTTCTTT.

This clone was detected a few times. The genes are TRBV6-1 and TRBJ2-5; TRBD1 might be the D (5 bases). V lost 4 bases, J lost 2 bases, and 8 bases lay in between. The CDR3 runs to 13 residues. Looked up from germline, CDR1 is MNHNS and CDR2 is SASEGT. This CDR3 reads CASSGGGQETQYF. CDR3 bases: TGTGCCAGCAGTGGGGGCGGACAAGAGACCCAGTACTTC.

This clone has only a few counts. A read error may explain this, as a much larger clone is one base away. The rearrangement uses TRBV29-1 and TRBJ1-1; the D is unclear. Germline assignment: CDR1 SQVTM and CDR2 ANQGSEA. There are 14 residues in the CDR3. Trimming took 4 bases from V and 1 from J, leaving 13 bases between them. In DNA, the CDR3 is TGCAGCGTTGCGGGAATGGTTTCGAACACTGAAGCTTTCTTT. This sequence encodes CSVAGMVSNTEAFF.

The rearrangement links TRBV6-5 to TRBJ1-3; TRBD1 might be the D (5 bases). V was cut by 5 bases and J by 0 bases, with 11 bases left in between. The CDR3 length is 15 residues. The germline CDR1 and CDR2 sequences are MNHEY and SVGAGI. The CDR3 reads CASSKGFGSGNTIYF. CDR3 bases: TGTGCCAGCAGTAAGGGGTTTGGCTCTGGAAACACCATATATTTT.

This clone was seen a few times. The chain couples TRBV27 to TRBJ1-2; a possible D gene is TRBD1 (6 bases). There are 15 residues in the CDR3. Germline assignment: CDR1 MNHEY and CDR2 SMNVEV (reference sequence). Trimming shortened V by 2 bases and J by 7 bases, and 17 bases separated the two germline ends. The CDR3 spells CASSLKLGGVSGYTF. The CDR3, as DNA: TGTGCCAGCAGTTTAAAATTAGGGGGTGTCAGTGGCTACACCTTC.

The chain has TRBV6-5 and TRBJ2-7, with D perhaps TRBD2 (5 bases). V lost 0 bases and J lost 3, with 6 bases in between. CDR1 is MNHEY, CDR2 SVGAGI, per germline. The CDR3 contains 13 residues. In nucleotides, the CDR3 is TGTGCCAGCAGTTACTCGACTAACTACGAGCAGTACGTC. The encoded protein is CASSYSTNYEQYV.

The chain recombines TRBV7-2 with TRBJ2-2; D gene uncertain. V dropped 4 bases and J dropped 9 bases, with 12 bases sitting between them. Germline-derived CDR1 and CDR2 are SGHTA and FQGNSA. This CDR3 is 13 amino acids long. The CDR3 protein is CASSSGPGRELFF. The CDR3 DNA sequence: TGTGCCAGCAGCTCAGGACCCGGCCGGGAGCTGTTTTTT.

The rearrangement joins TRBV12-2 to TRBJ2-7. TRBV12-2 is noted as a pseudogene. The CDR3 has 15 residues. The DNA of the CDR3 is TGTGCAAGCCCCTCGCTAGGGTCTAAGTATCGCGAGCAGTACTTC. Amino acid sequence: CASPSLGSKYREQYF.

A remark on this clone: Other DNA variants within this sample encode the same CDR3. The rearrangement joins TRBV5-6 to TRBJ1-2; TRBD1 agrees at 8 bases. CDR3 length: 14 amino acids. CDR1 is SGHDT, CDR2 YYEEEE, per germline. V shed 0 bases, J shed 7 bases, and the junction held 5 bases outside the gene matches. CDR3 bases: TGTGCCAGCAGCTTGGACAGGGGGTTTTCTGGCTACACCTTC. The encoded protein is CASSLDRGFSGYTF. Combining the CDR3 with reference TRBV5-6 and TRBJ1-2 gives the whole variable domain DAGVTQSPTHLIKTRGQQVTLRCSPKSGHDTVSWYQQALGQGPQFIFQYYEEEERQRGNFPDRFSGHQFPNYSSELNVNALLLGDSALYLCASSLDRGFSGYTFGSGTRLTVV.

The rearrangement links TRBV9 to TRBJ1-3; D is perhaps TRBD1 (6 bases). Trimming took off 4 bases at V and 6 bases at J, with 20 bases between the two ends. The CDR3 spans 16 residues. Germline CDR1 SGDLS, CDR2 YYNGEE. Here the CDR3 DNA reads TGTGCCAGCAGCCCCAGTATGGGCAGGGGAATAAACACCATATATTTT. This sequence encodes CASSPSMGRGINTIYF.

This clone showed up just a few times. The chain employs TRBV20-1 and TRBJ1-1; 7 bases are shared with TRBD1. Germline V lookup: CDR1 DFQATT, CDR2 SNEGSKA (reference sequence). The CDR3 is 11 amino acids. V dropped 2 bases and J dropped 11; count of bases not matched to a gene: 5. The CDR3 sequence: CSARPGQAAFF. DNA of the CDR3: TGCAGTGCTAGACCAGGACAGGCGGCTTTCTTT.

This clone was observed a handful of times. The genes are TRBV25-1 and TRBJ2-5; TRBD1 agrees at 9 bases. The J call may be incorrect, as the DNA end agrees better with TRBJ2-7. Germline-derived CDR1 and CDR2 are MGHDK and SYGVNS. CDR3 length: 13 amino acids. CDR3 loop: CASSGTGFYEQYF. The CDR3 DNA sequence: TGTGCCAGCAGCGGGACAGGGTTCTACGAGCAGTACTTC.

This chain links TRBV29-1 with TRBJ2-1; 9 bases map to TRBD2. J was trimmed by 0 bases and V by 6 bases; bases with no gene match: 15. Germline assignment: CDR1 SQVTM and CDR2 ANQGSEA. The CDR3 is 18 amino acids. The CDR3 nucleotides read TGCAGCGTCGTAATACTAGCGGGCATGGGCGGCTCCTACAATGAGCAGTTCTTC. This encodes CSVVILAGMGGSYNEQFF.

This clone was observed at least ten times. V and J are TRBV7-2 and TRBJ2-7, with a tentative D call TRBD2 (6 bases). The CDR3 loop spans 15 amino acids. V was trimmed by 5 bases and J by 7 bases, leaving 21 bases between them. Germline assignment: CDR1 SGHTA and CDR2 FQGNSA. For the CDR3, the DNA is TGTGCCAGCAGCGCCTCGGGAGTAGCCGGGCAAGAGCAGTACGTC. Residues: CASSASGVAGQEQYV.

This clone showed up many times. The chain joins TRBV2 to TRBJ2-1; D is ambiguous. This CDR3 is built from 11 residues. The germline V and J ends were trimmed by 6 bases and 9 bases, with 9 bases remaining between them. Germline CDR1 reads SNHLY; CDR2 reads FYNNEI. The CDR3 reads CASSLGSEQFF. The CDR3 nucleotides are TGTGCCAGCAGCCTCGGCAGTGAGCAGTTCTTC. Looking up the rest from reference TRBV2 and TRBJ2-1 gives the full variable domain: EPEVTQTPSHQVTQMGQEVILRCVPISNHLYFYWYRQILGQKVEFLVSFYNNEISEKSEIFDDQFSVERPDGSNFTLKIRSTKLEDSAMYFCASSLGSEQFFGPGTRLTVL.

This clone was counted between two and nine times. Additional DNA sequences in this sample encode the identical CDR3. The chain combines TRBV5-1 with TRBJ1-5; 10 bases are a match to TRBD1. This CDR3 region has 15 residues. J was trimmed by 4 bases and V by 0 bases; bases with no gene match: 1. Germline V CDR1 and CDR2: SGHRS, YFSETQ. The CDR3 protein is CASSLGTGGNQPQHF. CDR3 nucleotides: TGCGCCAGCAGCTTGGGGACAGGGGGAAATCAGCCCCAGCATTTT.

The rearrangement uses TRBV6-5 and TRBJ2-7, with D possibly TRBD1 on 5 matching bases. CDR3 length: 15 amino acids. CDR1 and CDR2 (germline): MNHEY, SVGAGI. V was shortened by 2 bases and J by 1 base, with 12 bases between the two germline ends. CDR3 sequence reads: CASSYGRALSYEQYF. The CDR3 DNA is TGTGCCAGCAGTTACGGCAGGGCCCTTTCCTACGAGCAGTACTTC.